This T cell receptor (beta chain) comes out of a study of blood T cell repertoires in COVID-19. The CDR3 runs to 16 residues. Deletions cut 6 bases from V and 6 bases from J, with 24 bases between. CDR1 is SGHRS, CDR2 YFSETQ, per germline. Profiled with immunoSEQ multiplex PCR; TCRdb holds only in-frame clones, not every one. Among about 220,000 clones listed, approximately 84% were seen once. This TCR was sampled from a woman in her twenties or thirties who had recovered from COVID-19. Material: peripheral blood. The chain links TRBV5-1 to TRBJ1-2; D possibly corresponds to TRBD1 (5 bases). DNA for the CDR3: TGCGCCAGCACCGTAGGGACTCTACCCTTGGCGGATGGCTACACCTTC. Translated: CASTVGTLPLADGYTF.